The next 10 T cell receptor beta chains were all read from a single sample in a study of immune evolution from preneoplasia to lung adenocarcinoma. Produced via immunoSEQ multiplex PCR; TCRdb's table is partial and in-frame only. The sample includes roughly 3,900 clones, about 77% of them seen just once. Sequencing was done on a sample of FFPE invasive lung adenocarcinoma tissue. The receptors shown here come from a person aged 65 to 85 with invasive lung adenocarcinoma. Some clones in this sample may be carry-over from other donors' samples.

The J gene is TRBJ1-4, the V gene TRBV28; weak D call: TRBD1 (6 bases). V gave up 8 bases and J gave up 7 bases, with 29 bases separating them. Looked up from germline, CDR1 is MDHEN and CDR2 is SYDVKM. CDR3 length equals 18 residues. DNA of the CDR3: TGTGCCAGCGGTATAAGTACCTTCTCAGGGGTGGGTGGTGAAAAACTGTTTTTT. Translation gives CASGISTFSGVGGEKLFF. Combining the CDR3 with reference TRBV28 and TRBJ1-4 gives the whole variable domain DVKVTQSSRYLVKRTGEKVFLECVQDMDHENMFWYRQDPGLGLRLIYFSYDVKMKEKGDIPEGYSVSREKKERFSLILESASTNQTSMYLCASGISTFSGVGGEKLFFGSGTQLSVL.

The table lists this clone with a few counts. Mismatch with germline at one junction end may stem from a read error. This chain joins TRBV27 and TRBJ1-2; 9 positions agree with TRBD1. The CDR3 has 18 amino acids. CDR1 MNHEY and CDR2 SMNVEV come from the germline V gene (reference sequence). CDR3 nucleotides: TGTGCCAGCAGGTTATATCCGACAGGGGGGAGGGTGGTTAGTGGCTACACCTTC. This gives the protein CASRLYPTGGRVVSGYTF.

The gene calls are TRBV5-6 and TRBJ2-5, with 8 bases that match TRBD1. The CDR3 loop spans 13 amino acids. Per the germline V gene, CDR1 is SGHDT and CDR2 is YYEEEE. J lost 4 bases, V lost 5 bases, and 4 bases had no gene match. The CDR3 here is CASRRTGRETQYF. For the CDR3, the DNA is TGTGCCAGCAGACGGACAGGGAGAGAGACCCAGTACTTC.

This clone was seen a single time. The rearrangement uses TRBV4-2 and TRBJ2-7; no clear D gene. The germline CDR1 and CDR2 sequences are LGHNA and YNFKEQ. V was clipped by 5 bases and J by 6 bases, with 11 bases between them. The length of the CDR3 is 12 residues. The CDR3 DNA follows: TGTGCCAGCAGCGCTAATTGGGGCGAGCAGTACTTC. Residues: CASSANWGEQYF.

The chain employs TRBV2 and TRBJ1-5, with D maybe TRBD1 (6 bases). CDR1 and CDR2 from the germline V gene are SNHLY and FYNNEI. V was clipped by 6 bases and J by 1 base, with 7 bases between them. The CDR3 runs to 13 residues. CDR3 sequence reads: CASRGQSNQPQHF. The DNA for the CDR3 is TGTGCCAGCAGAGGACAGAGCAATCAGCCCCAGCATTTT.

A remark on this clone: A junction boundary mismatches the germline segment, possibly from a read error. The gene calls are TRBV5-1 and TRBJ2-7, with 12 bases fitting TRBD1. Germline-derived CDR1 and CDR2 are SGHRS and YFSETQ. There are 14 residues in the CDR3. CDR3 DNA sequence: TGCGCCAGCAGCACCGGGACAGGGGGCCTTCGGAGCCTCTTC. It encodes CASSTGTGGLRSLF.

The chain has TRBV4-3 and TRBJ2-3; 10 bases match TRBD2. The J segment lost 3 bases and the V segment lost 2 bases, leaving 2 bases of the junction unmatched. Germline V lookup: CDR1 LGHNA, CDR2 YSLEER. This CDR3 has 15 amino acids. The CDR3: CASSQSLAGTDTQYF. The DNA for the CDR3 is TGCGCCAGCAGCCAATCACTAGCGGGAACAGATACGCAGTATTTT.

The chain combines TRBV18 with TRBJ2-1, with TRBD2 matching over 10 bases. Looked up from germline, CDR1 is KGHSH and CDR2 is LQKENI. This CDR3 comprises 17 residues. With 0 bases clipped from V and 3 bases from J, the junction kept 5 bases outside the gene matches. CDR3 DNA: TGTGCCAGCTCACCACCGAGCGGGAGGGCCGTCTACAATGAGCAGTTCTTC. Its translation is CASSPPSGRAVYNEQFF.

The chain couples TRBV7-2 to TRBJ1-1; 7 nucleotides agree with TRBD1. The length of the CDR3 is 14 residues. Looked up from germline, CDR1 is SGHTA and CDR2 is FQGNSA. The V and J ends lost 5 bases and 7 bases, in that order; junction bases with no gene match: 10. The CDR3: CASSPRRDRIEAFF. CDR3 nucleotide sequence: TGTGCCAGCAGCCCCAGAAGGGACAGAATTGAAGCTTTCTTT.

This rearrangement joins TRBV6-1 to TRBJ2-7; TRBD1 matches 9 bases. V was clipped by 4 bases and J by 6 bases; unmatched bases: 10. The CDR3 is made up of 15 amino acids. Germline V gene lookup returns CDR1 MNHNS and CDR2 SASEGT. The DNA of the CDR3 is TGTGCCAGCAGTGGGGGGACAGGGAGTTACCGCGAGCAGTACTTC. Translated: CASSGGTGSYREQYF.